This T cell receptor (beta chain) appears in the sequencing data of a study of early T cells in non-severe SARS-CoV-2 infection. V was pared by 5 bases and J by 2 bases, with 17 bases between. CDR3 length: 16 amino acids. Germline-derived CDR1 and CDR2 are SEHNR and FQNEAQ (reference sequence). There are a few counts of this clonotype. TCRdb re-called the 5' RACE reads with MiXCR, one entry per CDR3 protein. This table holds some 50,000 distinct CDR3 sequences, over 8% found once. The V call is TRBV7-9, the J call TRBJ2-3, with D perhaps TRBD2 (6 bases). This receptor was obtained from an adult who was a healthcare worker with PCR-confirmed SARS-CoV-2 infection or an uninfected control (not recorded which). The sequencing sample was made of whole blood. The CDR3 protein is CASSAGTLSNTDTQYF. For the CDR3, the DNA is TGTGCCAGCAGCGCCGGGACTCTTTCCAACACAGATACGCAGTATTTT. Full variable domain (remainder filled in from reference TRBV7-9 and TRBJ2-3): DTGVSQNPRHKITKRGQNVTFRCDPISEHNRLYWYRQTLGQGPEFLTYFQNEAQLEKSRLLSDRFSAERPKGSFSTLEIQRTEQGDSAMYLCASSAGTLSNTDTQYFGPGTRLTVL.